One sample yielded the 24 T cell receptor beta chains listed below, sequenced in a study of identical twins. MiXCR, run by TCRdb on the 5' RACE reads, gives a single entry per CDR3 protein. The profile covers roughly 720,000 distinct CDR3 sequences, with over 15% appearing a single time and about an eighth taken by the ten largest. These same records also appear under a second study, on T cells expressing NK-cell markers.

The sequenced sample was PBMCs. These receptors were collected from a woman under 30 in good health.

There are many counts of this clonotype. V is TRBV9 and J is TRBJ2-1, with D unclear. Germline V gene sequence: CDR1 SGDLS, CDR2 YYNGEE. The V end was cut by 0 bases, the J end by 7 bases, with 8 bases between. The CDR3 covers 13 residues. CDR3 bases: TGTGCCAGCAGCGTAGGGGTTGAGAATGAGCAGTTCTTC. Translated, it gives CASSVGVENEQFF.

The chain has TRBV29-1 and TRBJ2-1, with TRBD2 matching over 16 bases. The CDR3 spans 23 residues. V shed 1 base, J shed 1 base, and the junction held 19 bases outside the gene matches. In germline, CDR1 is SQVTM, CDR2 ANQGSEA. The CDR3 DNA reads as TGCAGCGTTGAAGGAATGGACGGACGTACGGGGACTAGCGGGGGGGCGTCCTACAATGAGCAGTTCTTC. As protein: CSVEGMDGRTGTSGGASYNEQFF.

The chain employs TRBV27 and TRBJ2-5; 8 nucleotides agree with TRBD1. Trimming at V came to 3 bases and at J to 5 bases, leaving 11 bases not matched to a gene. Germline-derived CDR1 and CDR2 are MNHEY and SMNVEV (reference sequence). CDR3 length equals 16 residues. This CDR3 reads CASSFPRRGLRETQYF. CDR3 nucleotide sequence: TGTGCCAGCAGTTTCCCCCGCAGGGGGCTGAGGGAGACCCAGTACTTC.

This clonotype was counted between two and nine times. This chain joins TRBV27 and TRBJ2-2; D remains unclear. Germline assignment: CDR1 MNHEY and CDR2 SMNVEV (reference sequence). Trimming left V 5 bases short and J 4 bases short, with 5 bases between. CDR3 size: 12 residues. The CDR3 DNA is TGTGCCAGCAGTCACCGCACCGGGGAGCTGTTTTTT. It encodes CASSHRTGELFF.

The genes are TRBV7-2 and TRBJ2-3, with D hard to call. The CDR3 spans 13 residues. Deletions cut 5 bases from V and 3 bases from J, with 9 bases between. CDR1 is SGHTA and CDR2 is FQGNSA in the germline V gene. The CDR3 DNA is TGTGCCAGCAGCCATTCCCGAACAGATACGCAGTATTTT. Translation gives CASSHSRTDTQYF. Together with reference TRBV7-2 and TRBJ2-3, the CDR3 gives the full variable domain: GAGVSQSPSNKVTEKGKDVELRCDPISGHTALYWYRQSLGQGLEFLIYFQGNSAPDKSGLPSDRFSAERTGGSVSTLTIQRTQQEDSAVYLCASSHSRTDTQYFGPGTRLTVL.

The rearrangement links TRBV20-1 to TRBJ2-1; unclear D gene. Germline-derived CDR1 and CDR2 are DFQATT and SNEGSKA (reference sequence). Trimming shortened V by 6 bases and J by 8 bases, and 11 bases separated the two germline ends. The CDR3 sequence is 11 residues long. CDR3 in DNA: TGCAGTGCACCTCTAGTCGATGAGCAGTTCTTC. Residues: CSAPLVDEQFF.

V usage is TRBV4-3 and J usage is TRBJ2-2, with D possibly being TRBD2 (6 bases). Germline lookup yields CDR1 LGHNA and CDR2 YSLEER. Trimming removed 4 bases from V and 6 bases from J, with 18 bases in between. The CDR3 runs to 16 residues. As DNA, the CDR3 is TGCGCCAGCAGCCCCATAGCGGCCTCAGTGTCCGGGGAGCTGTTTTTT. Translation gives CASSPIAASVSGELFF.

This clonotype was counted between two and nine times. This chain links TRBV6-1 with TRBJ2-2, with D possibly being TRBD2 (5 bases). CDR3 size: 15 residues. Trimming stripped 9 bases from V and 0 bases from J, with 14 bases between. CDR1 and CDR2 from the germline V gene are MNHNS and SASEGT. CDR3 protein: CASRAAGANTGELFF. The CDR3 nucleotides are TGTGCCAGTCGAGCGGCAGGCGCGAACACCGGGGAGCTGTTTTTT.

This chain connects TRBV20-1 to TRBJ1-1; D is unresolved. V dropped 3 bases and J dropped 6 bases, with 14 bases sitting between them. The CDR3 sequence is 13 residues long. Germline assignment: CDR1 DFQATT and CDR2 SNEGSKA (reference sequence). The CDR3 here is CSASPPGLAEAFF. CDR3 in DNA: TGCAGTGCTAGTCCTCCGGGCCTAGCTGAAGCTTTCTTT.

The V gene is TRBV18, the J gene TRBJ2-7; 7 bases line up with TRBD2. The germline gives CDR1 KGHSH, CDR2 LQKENI. The CDR3 is 17 residues long. V shed 5 bases, J shed 6 bases, and the junction held 19 bases outside the gene matches. The CDR3 sequence: CASSFKPSGTILGEQYF. CDR3 nucleotides: TGTGCCAGCTCATTTAAACCCTCGGGGACTATTCTCGGCGAGCAGTACTTC. Complete variable domain (other parts from reference TRBV18 and TRBJ2-7): NAGVMQNPRHLVRRRGQEARLRCSPMKGHSHVYWYRQLPEEGLKFMVYLQKENIIDESGMPKERFSAEFPKEGPSILRIQQVVRGDSAAYFCASSFKPSGTILGEQYFGPGTRLTVT.

This clonotype was observed at least ten times. The CDR3: CASSLGAAGELFF. DNA for the CDR3: TGTGCCAGCAGCCTGGGGGCTGCCGGGGAGCTGTTTTTT. The V and J genes are TRBV3-1 and TRBJ2-2; weak D call: TRBD1 (6 bases). The germline V gene encodes CDR1 LGHDT and CDR2 YNNKEL (reference sequence). V gave up 4 bases and J gave up 6 bases, with 9 bases separating them. This CDR3 has 13 residues.

This clonotype was recorded a few times. For the CDR3, the DNA is TGCAGTGCTAGAGATATGGCCGCTAGCGGGGTGATGGCAGATACGCAGTATTTT. Protein: CSARDMAASGVMADTQYF. The chain combines TRBV20-1 with TRBJ2-3, with 9 bases lining up with TRBD2. The V gene end was trimmed by 0 bases and the J gene end by 4 bases; junction bases not matched to a gene: 14. There are 18 residues in the CDR3. CDR1 and CDR2 (germline): DFQATT, SNEGSKA (reference sequence).

This clonotype turned up a few times. The J gene is TRBJ2-4, the V gene TRBV3-1; a possible D gene is TRBD1 (6 bases). Germline V gene sequence: CDR1 LGHDT, CDR2 YNNKEL (reference sequence). Trimming took off 1 base at V and 3 bases at J, with 19 bases between the two ends. CDR3 length equals 18 residues. The CDR3 protein is CASSQGIQGTRSKNIQYF. CDR3 DNA: TGTGCCAGCAGCCAAGGGATCCAGGGGACCCGGAGCAAAAACATTCAGTACTTC.

V usage is TRBV7-2 and J usage is TRBJ2-7, with 8 bases fitting TRBD1. The V and J ends lost 4 bases and 6 bases, in that order; junction bases with no gene match: 8. CDR3 size: 14 residues. Germline CDR1 reads SGHTA; CDR2 reads FQGNSA. The CDR3 is CASSSSATGGEQYF. The CDR3 DNA follows: TGTGCCAGCAGCTCGTCGGCTACAGGGGGCGAGCAGTACTTC.

The genes are TRBV11-1 and TRBJ2-7; 7 bases are a match to TRBD1. The CDR3 has 13 residues. Per the germline V gene, CDR1 is SGHAT and CDR2 is FQDESV (reference sequence). V lost 5 bases, J lost 4 bases, and 5 bases stayed unmatched. CDR3 sequence (DNA): TGTGCCAGCAGCCCACAGGGGTGGTACGAGCAGTACTTC. Translating it yields CASSPQGWYEQYF.

This clonotype was counted ten times or more. The chain recombines TRBV6-4 with TRBJ2-2; TRBD2 is a possible D gene (7 bases). Germline V CDR1 and CDR2: MRHNA, SNTAGT. Deletions cut 3 bases from V and 3 bases from J, with 11 bases between. The CDR3 is made up of 15 amino acids. This chain's CDR3 is CASSEGGGDTGELFF. For the CDR3, the DNA is TGTGCCAGCAGTGAAGGAGGGGGGGACACCGGGGAGCTGTTTTTT.

The chain links TRBV6-6 to TRBJ2-7, with no clear D. This CDR3 has 13 residues. Between the trimmed V and J ends, which lost 7 bases and 2 bases, there was a span of 12 bases. Per the germline V gene, CDR1 is MNHNY and CDR2 is SVGAGI (reference sequence). The CDR3 spells CASNQTPTYEQYF. The CDR3 DNA is TGTGCCAGCAACCAGACACCAACCTACGAGCAGTACTTC.

V and J are TRBV6-5 and TRBJ2-7; possibly TRBD2 for D (6 bases). V dropped 2 bases and J dropped 3 bases, with 11 bases sitting between them. The CDR3 extends over 14 amino acids. CDR1 and CDR2 from the germline V gene are MNHEY and SVGAGI. CDR3 residues: CASSYRGLVYEQYF. The CDR3, as DNA: TGTGCCAGCAGTTACAGGGGACTTGTCTACGAGCAGTACTTC.

This sequence joins TRBV5-1 and TRBJ2-1, with D possibly matching TRBD1 (6 bases). The V end lost 3 bases, the J end lost 1 base, and 17 bases lay between the germline ends. Germline assignment: CDR1 SGHRS and CDR2 YFSETQ. This CDR3 spans 17 amino acids. As DNA, the CDR3 is TGCGCCAGCAGCTCCTCCAGGGGATCACTATCCTACAATGAGCAGTTCTTC. This codes for CASSSSRGSLSYNEQFF.

This clonotype was detected a few times. The chain employs TRBV7-2 and TRBJ2-7, with 7 nucleotides matching TRBD1. From germline, CDR1 is SGHTA and CDR2 FQGNSA. With V trimmed by 2 bases and J by 0 bases, 4 bases remained unmatched. The CDR3 loop spans 15 amino acids. The CDR3 protein is CASSLFRDSSYEQYF. The CDR3 DNA sequence: TGTGCCAGCAGCTTATTTCGGGACAGCTCCTACGAGCAGTACTTC.

This clonotype turned up a few times. The J gene is TRBJ2-6, the V gene TRBV20-1; 8 bases match TRBD1. Trimming cost V 7 bases and J 2 bases; bases outside gene matches: 7. The CDR3 is 15 amino acids. Germline V CDR1 and CDR2: DFQATT, SNEGSKA (reference sequence). Here the CDR3 reads CSGGTGATGANVLTF. The CDR3 DNA follows: TGCAGTGGGGGGACAGGCGCCACTGGGGCCAACGTCCTGACTTTC.

This clonotype came up a few times. V gene TRBV5-1 combines with J gene TRBJ2-1; possibly TRBD1 or TRBD2 for D (5 bases each). Looked up from germline, CDR1 is SGHRS and CDR2 is YFSETQ. The V end was cut by 5 bases, the J end by 7 bases, with 16 bases between. There are 14 residues in the CDR3. The CDR3 bases are TGCGCCAGCAGAGGGGAGCCACAAGGGAATGAGCAGTTCTTC. Protein sequence: CASRGEPQGNEQFF.

In its sample, this clonotype was seen a few times. CDR3 in DNA: TGCAGCGTGGAGACAGGGGGGAACACTGAAGCTTTCTTT. Protein sequence: CSVETGGNTEAFF. This chain uses TRBV29-1 with TRBJ1-1, with TRBD1 matching over 9 bases. The CDR3 covers 13 residues. Trimming at V came to 6 bases and at J to 1 base, leaving 3 bases not matched to a gene. Germline CDR1 SQVTM, CDR2 ANQGSEA.

There are a few counts of this clonotype. The chain is built from TRBV20-1 and TRBJ2-1; D possibly matches TRBD1 or TRBD2 (5 bases each). The CDR3 contains 16 residues. In germline, CDR1 is DFQATT, CDR2 SNEGSKA (reference sequence). V dropped 5 bases and J dropped 2 bases, with 19 bases sitting between them. CDR3 sequence reads: CSAGSRGSRAYNEQFF. The CDR3 bases are TGCAGTGCTGGGTCGAGGGGCTCAAGGGCCTACAATGAGCAGTTCTTC.